These 20 T cell receptor beta chains originate from one sample sequenced in a study of blood T cell repertoires in COVID-19 (dated by TCRdb to the early 2020s). The library was prepared using the immunoSEQ multiplex PCR assay. The source is immuneACCESS, and TCRdb retained only in-frame sequences with V and J called. Part of the clones is not carried over; for the studies checked, unresolved V genes explain less than half of this, and the remainder is unexplained. This sample holds about 140,000 clones; roughly 89% were observed only once. The ten largest clonotypes hold approximately 8.9% of the sample. The sequencing input was peripheral blood. The receptors come from a man in his thirties or forties with COVID-19, enrolled during active disease.

The chain recombines TRBV4-1 with TRBJ2-5; D not resolved. This CDR3 spans 13 amino acids. The V gene's germline CDR1 is MGHRA and CDR2 YSYEKL. The germline V and J ends were trimmed by 4 bases and 0 bases, with 6 bases remaining between them. This CDR3 is CASSRAYQETQYF. The DNA of the CDR3 is TGCGCCAGCAGCCGGGCCTACCAAGAGACCCAGTACTTC.

The V and J genes are TRBV2 and TRBJ2-4; weak D call: TRBD1 (5 bases). Trimming removed 6 bases at V and 6 bases at J, with 12 bases between. The CDR3 covers 13 residues. Germline V CDR1 and CDR2: SNHLY, FYNNEI. CDR3 nucleotides: TGTGCCAGCAGGCAGGGAACAGGAAACATTCAGTACTTC. Protein sequence: CASRQGTGNIQYF.

The rearrangement uses TRBV7-9 and TRBJ2-6; D gene uncertain. This CDR3 is built from 18 residues. Germline V gives CDR1 SEHNR, CDR2 FQNEAQ (reference sequence). With 2 bases removed from V and 0 bases from J, the gap between germline ends came to 14 bases. CDR3 residues: CASSLNPSFVSGANVLTF. As DNA, the CDR3 is TGTGCCAGCAGCTTAAATCCGAGTTTCGTCTCTGGGGCCAACGTCCTGACTTTC.

CDR3: CASSSDRGFHEQYF. The CDR3 nucleotides read TGTGCCAGCAGCTCGGACAGGGGTTTCCACGAGCAGTACTTC. This chain links TRBV4-2 with TRBJ2-7; 9 nucleotides agree with TRBD1. CDR3 size: 14 residues. From germline, CDR1 is LGHNA and CDR2 YNFKEQ. Trimming took 5 bases from V and 5 from J; bases not matched to a gene: 7.

In this sample, this clone turned up once. The chain links TRBV5-4 to TRBJ1-2, with D unresolved. In germline, CDR1 is SGHNT, CDR2 YYREEE (reference sequence). Between the trimmed V and J ends, which lost 3 bases and 2 bases, there was a span of 14 bases. The CDR3 runs to 15 residues. In DNA form, the CDR3 reads TGTGCCAGCAGCTCGAGGGTGGTCCTAAACTATGGCTACACCTTC. Amino acid sequence: CASSSRVVLNYGYTF.

The J gene is TRBJ2-1, the V gene TRBV9; 12 positions agree with TRBD2. This CDR3 is built from 17 residues. The trim removed 0 bases at V and 3 bases at J, leaving 4 bases unmatched. The V gene's germline CDR1 is SGDLS and CDR2 YYNGEE. CDR3 residues: CASSVGKGLAGYNEQFF. The CDR3 DNA sequence: TGTGCCAGCAGCGTAGGGAAGGGACTAGCGGGCTACAATGAGCAGTTCTTC.

V usage is TRBV5-1 and J usage is TRBJ2-1; D is ambiguous. Trimming took off 4 bases at V and 4 bases at J, with 6 bases between the two ends. The germline V gene encodes CDR1 SGHRS and CDR2 YFSETQ. The CDR3 loop spans 12 amino acids. This chain's CDR3 is CASSPRYNEQFF. CDR3 sequence (DNA): TGCGCCAGCAGCCCCAGGTACAATGAGCAGTTCTTC.

The chain is built from TRBV11-2 and TRBJ2-7; no clear D. The V end lost 0 bases, the J end lost 1 base, and 7 bases lay between the germline ends. Looked up from germline, CDR1 is SGHAT and CDR2 is FQNNGV. This CDR3 has 14 residues. CDR3 coding DNA: TGTGCCAGCAGCTTAGATGTCAGATCCTACGAGCAGTACTTC. This gives the protein CASSLDVRSYEQYF.

The chain joins TRBV24-1 to TRBJ2-3; TRBD2 agrees at 15 bases. The germline CDR1 and CDR2 sequences are KGHDR and SFDVKD. The CDR3 consists of 19 residues. The V gene end was trimmed by 3 bases and the J gene end by 4 bases; junction bases not matched to a gene: 10. CDR3 loop: CATSDRGGTSGRRSDTQYF. The CDR3 DNA follows: TGTGCCACCAGTGATCGGGGTGGGACTAGCGGGAGGAGGTCAGATACGCAGTATTTT.

J is TRBJ2-7 and V is TRBV19; 7 bases align to TRBD1. Trimming removed 6 bases from V and 2 bases from J; junction bases left unmatched: 4. This CDR3 has 13 amino acids. Germline loops: CDR1 LNHDA, CDR2 SQIVND (reference sequence). CDR3 protein: CASSGTDTYEQYF. DNA for the CDR3: TGTGCCAGTAGCGGGACAGATACCTACGAGCAGTACTTC.

This clone occurred once. This rearrangement joins TRBV6-2 or TRBV6-3 to TRBJ2-7; TRBD2 aligns across 12 bases. From germline, CDR1 is MNHEY and CDR2 SVGEGT. V shed 5 bases and J 5 bases; nucleotides not matched to a gene: 4. The CDR3 covers 14 residues. The chain's CDR3 is CASSSLAGGDEQYF. The CDR3 region has the DNA TGTGCCAGCAGTAGCCTAGCGGGAGGGGACGAGCAGTACTTC.

This clone was counted once. The J gene is TRBJ2-7, the V gene TRBV28, with a tentative D call TRBD2 (5 bases). The CDR3 is 13 residues long. The V end was cut by 3 bases, the J end by 2 bases, with 8 bases between. CDR1 and CDR2 (germline): MDHEN, SYDVKM. The CDR3, as DNA: TGTGCCAGCAGTTTCGGGGAAACCTACGAGCAGTACTTC. It codes for CASSFGETYEQYF.

This chain uses TRBV5-5 with TRBJ2-7, with 10 bases fitting TRBD2. The length of the CDR3 is 14 residues. Trimming removed 1 base from V and 3 bases from J; junction bases left unmatched: 1. CDR1 and CDR2 from the germline V gene are SGHKS and YYEKEE (reference sequence). The CDR3 protein is CASSLRTSGYEQYF. CDR3 nucleotide sequence: TGTGCCAGCAGCTTGAGGACTAGCGGCTACGAGCAGTACTTC.

J is TRBJ1-2 and V is TRBV7-8; 10 nucleotides align to TRBD1. The ends lost 3 bases at V and 4 bases at J; junction bases unmatched: 14. Germline CDR1 SGHVS, CDR2 FQNEAQ. The CDR3 totals 18 residues. As DNA, the CDR3 is TGTGCCAGCAGCTTTCACCGGGACAGGGGCTTAATGGGCTATGGCTACACCTTC. It yields the protein CASSFHRDRGLMGYGYTF.

This clone has a handful of counts. This rearrangement joins TRBV10-1 to TRBJ1-4, with D possibly matching TRBD1 (5 bases). V lost 7 bases and J 7 bases, leaving 13 bases between the germline ends. The CDR3 consists of 13 residues. Germline values: CDR1 WNHNN, CDR2 SYGVQD (reference sequence). The CDR3 DNA follows: TGCGCCAGCACGGTCAGGGCCATTGAAAAACTGTTTTTT. Its protein product is CASTVRAIEKLFF.

V is TRBV4-1 and J is TRBJ1-4; D is undetermined. Germline loops: CDR1 MGHRA, CDR2 YSYEKL. This CDR3 has 16 amino acids. V was clipped by 1 base and J by 2 bases, with 11 bases between them. CDR3 sequence (DNA): TGCGCCAGCAGCCAAGGGCCGCGGGATACTAATGAAAAACTGTTTTTT. This translates into CASSQGPRDTNEKLFF.

CDR3 in amino acids: CASSQDHRGTVISPQHF. CDR3 in DNA: TGTGCCAGCAGCCAAGATCACAGGGGCACTGTAATCAGCCCCCAGCATTTT. The rearrangement links TRBV4-2 to TRBJ1-5; TRBD1 matches 7 bases. CDR3 size: 17 residues. Germline CDR1 reads LGHNA; CDR2 reads YNFKEQ. V lost 0 bases to trimming and J lost 10 bases; unmatched junction nucleotides: 15.

This chain uses TRBV6-6 with TRBJ1-2; 7 nucleotides match TRBD1. The CDR3 loop spans 14 amino acids. Germline CDR1 MNHNY, CDR2 SVGAGI (reference sequence). Trimming cost V 7 bases and J 8 bases; bases outside gene matches: 13. The CDR3 sequence: CASTEDRTPTGYTF. The CDR3, as DNA: TGTGCCAGCACCGAGGACAGGACCCCGACGGGCTACACCTTC.

V is TRBV10-3 and J is TRBJ2-4; the match to TRBD2 covers 9 bases. Germline CDR1 is ENHRY and CDR2 is SYGVKD. Unmatched junction bases numbered 9, after V lost 2 bases and J lost 1 base. This CDR3 is built from 18 residues. The CDR3 region is CAISEVESGRRAKNIQYF. The DNA for the CDR3 is TGTGCCATCAGTGAGGTTGAAAGCGGGAGGCGCGCCAAAAACATTCAGTACTTC.

This CDR3 reads CASRYHRGSTDTQYF. CDR3 DNA: TGCGCCAGCCGCTACCACAGGGGAAGCACAGATACGCAGTATTTT. This chain uses TRBV10-1 with TRBJ2-3, with 7 positions matching TRBD1. Germline V gene sequence: CDR1 WNHNN, CDR2 SYGVQD (reference sequence). The CDR3 is 15 amino acids. Trimming at V came to 8 bases and at J to 0 bases, leaving 8 bases not matched to a gene.